A single sample gave rise to the 13 T cell receptor beta chains below, sequenced in a study of blood T cell repertoires in COVID-19 (dated by TCRdb to about 2020). Libraries were constructed by the immunoSEQ multiplex PCR assay. Held by TCRdb, this immuneACCESS table contains in-frame sequences only and omits some clones. Under half of the omission traces to an unresolved V gene where checked; the cause of the rest is unknown. A total of 140,000 to 150,000 clones appear in this sample, 76% of them only once. The top ten clones comprise less than 4.5% of the sample. Sequencing was carried out using peripheral blood. The receptors were gathered from a man in his fifties or sixties with acute or convalescent COVID-19.

The V call is TRBV3-1 (or the pseudogene TRBV3-2), the J call TRBJ2-2, with 12 bases identical to TRBD2. CDR3 length: 19 amino acids. Germline assignment: CDR1 LGHDT and CDR2 YNNKEL (reference sequence). V dropped 5 bases and J dropped 2; count of bases not matched to a gene: 12. CDR3 nucleotides: TGTGCCAGCAGCGGGGGGCTAGCGGGAGGGCCGGTAAACACCGGGGAGCTGTTTTTT. As protein: CASSGGLAGGPVNTGELFF.

In this sample, this clone turned up many times. The chain couples TRBV12-5 to TRBJ1-1; the match to TRBD1 covers 7 bases. This CDR3 is built from 13 residues. Germline V gene sequence: CDR1 LGHNT, CDR2 FRNRAP. V trimming: 6 bases; J trimming: 5 bases; junction bases outside the gene matches: 6. CDR3 loop: CASGLQGMTEAFF. CDR3 DNA: TGTGCTAGTGGCCTACAGGGGATGACTGAAGCTTTCTTT.

This clone was detected only a few times. The rearrangement joins TRBV11-2 to TRBJ1-2; D might be TRBD1 (6 bases). Deletions cut 2 bases from V and 7 bases from J, with 23 bases between. This CDR3 spans 17 amino acids. Germline values: CDR1 SGHAT, CDR2 FQNNGV. CDR3 residues: CASSLRAQGAYLVGYTF. The CDR3 DNA reads TGTGCCAGCAGCTTACGAGCACAGGGAGCGTACTTGGTTGGCTACACCTTC.

This chain connects TRBV21-1 to TRBJ2-3; TRBD2 was called by the table and not checked on the DNA. TRBV21-1 is noted as a pseudogene. This CDR3 has 17 residues. CDR3 loop: CASSKGSETITTDTQYF. CDR3 coding DNA: TGTGCCAGCAGCAAAGGGAGCGAGACGATAACCACAGATACGCAGTATTTT.

The V and J genes are TRBV5-5 and TRBJ2-3; D may be TRBD2 (5 bases). Germline CDR1 and CDR2: SGHKS and YYEKEE (reference sequence). The CDR3 is 14 amino acids. Trimming took off 1 base at V and 2 bases at J, with 8 bases between the two ends. CDR3 in DNA: TGTGCCAGCAGCTTGAACGGGGACACAGATACGCAGTATTTT. Amino acid sequence: CASSLNGDTDTQYF.

The rearrangement links TRBV30 to TRBJ2-7; 8 nucleotides align to TRBD1. From germline, CDR1 is GTSNPN and CDR2 SVGIG (reference sequence). V dropped 5 bases and J dropped 1; count of bases not matched to a gene: 10. This CDR3 has 15 residues. The CDR3 coding sequence is TGTGCCTGGGGACCCCCCAGGGGGCTGTCCTACGAGCAGTACTTC. The encoded protein is CAWGPPRGLSYEQYF.

The rearrangement links TRBV11-2 to TRBJ2-7; D is perhaps TRBD2 (5 bases). The length of the CDR3 is 15 residues. The V gene's germline CDR1 is SGHAT and CDR2 FQNNGV. V lost 6 bases, J lost 3 bases, and 18 bases lay in between. Here the CDR3 reads CASRRERGMGYEQYF. The CDR3 DNA is TGTGCCAGCAGACGAGAACGGGGAATGGGCTACGAGCAGTACTTC.

The J gene is TRBJ2-7, the V gene TRBV29-1; no clear D gene. Looked up from germline, CDR1 is SQVTM and CDR2 is ANQGSEA. The V and J ends lost 2 bases and 0 bases respectively, with 8 bases between them. This CDR3 is built from 13 residues. CDR3 region: CSVETQSSYEQYF. CDR3 nucleotide sequence: TGCAGCGTTGAAACGCAGTCCTCCTACGAGCAGTACTTC.

The chain has TRBV28 and TRBJ2-7; TRBD1 matches 8 bases. This CDR3 is 14 amino acids long. Germline CDR1 is MDHEN and CDR2 is SYDVKM. The V segment lost 5 bases and the J segment 6 bases; nucleotides outside the gene matches: 9. The DNA for the CDR3 is TGTGCCAGCAGTCCCCGGACAGGGCTCCTCGAGCAGTACTTC. It translates to CASSPRTGLLEQYF.

The chain uses TRBV12-5 and TRBJ2-3, with 13 bases aligning to TRBD2. Germline assignment: CDR1 LGHNT and CDR2 FRNRAP. The CDR3 contains 16 residues. The V and J ends lost 0 bases and 6 bases, in that order; junction bases with no gene match: 3. The CDR3 nucleotides read TGTGCTAGTGGTTTGGTACTAGCGGGGGGGGCGGATACGCAGTATTTT. Encoded protein: CASGLVLAGGADTQYF.

Written as DNA, the CDR3 is TGTGCCAGTAGTATGGTAAGGACGTTCGGGATTTTTAGCAATGAGCAGTTCTTC. Protein sequence: CASSMVRTFGIFSNEQFF. The rearrangement uses TRBV19 and TRBJ2-1; tentative D call: TRBD2 (5 bases). Per the germline V gene, CDR1 is LNHDA and CDR2 is SQIVND (reference sequence). This CDR3 comprises 18 residues. The V end lost 3 bases, the J end lost 6 bases, and 24 bases lay between the germline ends.

The chain joins TRBV7-9 to TRBJ1-6, with D possibly being TRBD1 (5 bases). Germline V CDR1 and CDR2: SEHNR, FQNEAQ (reference sequence). This CDR3 has 14 amino acids. The V gene lost 5 bases and the J gene lost 5 bases, with 10 bases spanning the gap. This chain's CDR3 is CASSQDSHNSPLHF. The CDR3 DNA reads as TGTGCCAGCAGCCAAGACAGTCATAATTCACCCCTCCACTTT.

V gene TRBV5-5 combines with J gene TRBJ2-5, with 10 bases lining up with TRBD2. The CDR3 covers 18 residues. V dropped 1 base and J dropped 6; count of bases not matched to a gene: 15. Germline CDR1 is SGHKS and CDR2 is YYEKEE (reference sequence). The CDR3 is CASSLSLGTSDGGKTQYF. The CDR3 DNA follows: TGTGCCAGCAGCTTGTCTCTCGGGACTAGCGACGGAGGCAAGACCCAGTACTTC.